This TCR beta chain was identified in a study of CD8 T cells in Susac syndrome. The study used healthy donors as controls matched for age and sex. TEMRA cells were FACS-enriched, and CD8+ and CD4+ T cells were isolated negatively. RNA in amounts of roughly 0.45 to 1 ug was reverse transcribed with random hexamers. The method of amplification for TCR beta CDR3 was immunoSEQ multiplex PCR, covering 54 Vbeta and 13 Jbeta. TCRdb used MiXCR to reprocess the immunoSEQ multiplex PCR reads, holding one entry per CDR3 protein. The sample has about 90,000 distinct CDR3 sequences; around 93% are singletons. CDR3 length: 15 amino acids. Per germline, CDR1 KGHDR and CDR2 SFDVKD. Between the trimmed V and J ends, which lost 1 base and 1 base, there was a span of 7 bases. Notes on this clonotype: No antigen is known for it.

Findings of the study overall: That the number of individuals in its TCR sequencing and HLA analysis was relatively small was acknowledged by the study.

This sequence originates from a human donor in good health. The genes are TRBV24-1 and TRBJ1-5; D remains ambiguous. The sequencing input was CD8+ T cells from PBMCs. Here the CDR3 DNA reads TGTGCCACCAGTGATTTTTGTGGCAGCAATCAGCCCCAGCATTTT. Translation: CATSDFCGSNQPQHF.